The 4 T cell receptor beta chains reported below all come from one sample, sequenced in a study of blood T cell repertoires in COVID-19. Produced via immunoSEQ multiplex PCR; TCRdb's table is partial and in-frame only. Among about 330,000 clones listed, 86% were seen once. The sequenced sample was peripheral blood. Receptors were obtained from a woman aged 45-65 years with acute or convalescent COVID-19.

The chain couples TRBV27 to TRBJ2-7, with TRBD2 matching 15 bases. CDR3 length: 16 amino acids. The ends lost 2 bases at V and 4 bases at J; junction bases unmatched: 3. Per the germline V gene, CDR1 is MNHEY and CDR2 is SMNVEV (reference sequence). The CDR3 region is CASSLRTSGRAYEQYF. CDR3 nucleotide sequence: TGTGCCAGCAGTTTACGGACTAGCGGGAGGGCTTACGAGCAGTACTTC.

J is TRBJ1-5 and V is TRBV18; no reliable D call. V shed 3 bases and J shed 2 bases, with 11 bases lying between them. This CDR3 is built from 15 residues. The germline V gene has CDR1 KGHSH and CDR2 LQKENI. This chain's CDR3 is CASSPAPEGNQPQHF. CDR3 in DNA: TGTGCCAGCTCACCGGCTCCCGAGGGCAATCAGCCCCAGCATTTT.

The rearrangement links TRBV7-2 to TRBJ1-4; possibly TRBD1 for D (5 bases). This CDR3 has 13 residues. Trimming shortened V by 5 bases and J by 6 bases, and 10 bases separated the two germline ends. CDR1 and CDR2 (germline): SGHTA, FQGNSA. The CDR3 coding sequence is TGTGCCAGCAGCCGCACCAGGGATGAAAAACTGTTTTTT. This gives the protein CASSRTRDEKLFF. The full variable domain, completed using reference TRBV7-2 and TRBJ1-4, is GAGVSQSPSNKVTEKGKDVELRCDPISGHTALYWYRQSLGQGLEFLIYFQGNSAPDKSGLPSDRFSAERTGGSVSTLTIQRTQQEDSAVYLCASSRTRDEKLFFGSGTQLSVL.

In its sample, this clone was seen once. The genes are TRBV10-3 and TRBJ1-4; D possibly corresponds to TRBD1 (5 bases). CDR1 and CDR2 from the germline V gene are ENHRY and SYGVKD. The CDR3 covers 16 residues. Deletions cut 0 bases from V and 1 base from J, with 9 bases between. The DNA of the CDR3 is TGTGCCATCAGTGAGTCGAACGGGGGAACTAATGAAAAACTGTTTTTT. This encodes CAISESNGGTNEKLFF.